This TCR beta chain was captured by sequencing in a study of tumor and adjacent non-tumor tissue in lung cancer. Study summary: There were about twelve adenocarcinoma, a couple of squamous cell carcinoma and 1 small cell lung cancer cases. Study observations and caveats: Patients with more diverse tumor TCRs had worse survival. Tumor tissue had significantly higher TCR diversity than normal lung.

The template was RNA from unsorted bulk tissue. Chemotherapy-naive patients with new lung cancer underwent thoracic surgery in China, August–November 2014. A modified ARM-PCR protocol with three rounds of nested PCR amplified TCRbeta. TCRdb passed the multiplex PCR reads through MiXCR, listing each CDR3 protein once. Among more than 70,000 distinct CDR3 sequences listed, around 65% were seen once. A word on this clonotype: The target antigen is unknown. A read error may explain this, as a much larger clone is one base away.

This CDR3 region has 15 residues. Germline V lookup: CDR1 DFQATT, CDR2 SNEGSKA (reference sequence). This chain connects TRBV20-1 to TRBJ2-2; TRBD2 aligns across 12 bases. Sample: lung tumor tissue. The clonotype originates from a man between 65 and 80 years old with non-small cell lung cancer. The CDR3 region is CSARPSGGGTEELFF. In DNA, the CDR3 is TGCAGTGCTAGACCTAGCGGGGGGGGTACCGAGGAGCTGTTTTTT.